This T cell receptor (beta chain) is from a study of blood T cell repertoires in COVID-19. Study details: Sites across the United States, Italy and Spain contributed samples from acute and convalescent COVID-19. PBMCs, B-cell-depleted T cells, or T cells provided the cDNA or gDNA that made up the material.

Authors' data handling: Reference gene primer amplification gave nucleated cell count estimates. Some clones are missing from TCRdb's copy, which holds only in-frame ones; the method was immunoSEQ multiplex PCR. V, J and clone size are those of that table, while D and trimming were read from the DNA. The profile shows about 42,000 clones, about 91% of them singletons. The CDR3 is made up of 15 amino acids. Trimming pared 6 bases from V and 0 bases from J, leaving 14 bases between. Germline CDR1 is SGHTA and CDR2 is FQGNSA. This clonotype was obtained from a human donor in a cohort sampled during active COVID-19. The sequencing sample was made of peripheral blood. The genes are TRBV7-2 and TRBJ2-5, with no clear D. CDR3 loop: CASSTLAADQETQYF. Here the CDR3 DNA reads TGTGCCAGCAGTACTCTGGCGGCAGACCAAGAGACCCAGTACTTC.